This T cell receptor beta chain was sequenced during a study of siplizumab effects on memory and regulatory T cells (dated by TCRdb to about 2019). Broadly, across the study: The effect of the anti-CD2 antibody siplizumab on alloreactive T-cell subsets was examined in allogeneic mixed lymphocyte reactions constructed from human PBMCs. On the study overall, not on this receptor specifically: Greater diversity appeared to be present in unstimulated naive T cells than in memory T cells, and a substantial contribution to the alloresponse seemed to be made by naive cells. Whether proliferating Tregs from siplizumab cultures actually had suppressive function was not functionally confirmed. Among mappable alloreactive CD4+ clones, the Treg-derived fraction averaged around 69% with siplizumab versus around 27% in control reactions. Because sequences below about 10^-5 frequency were poorly captured, only a minor fraction of alloreactive clones could be mapped to unstimulated subsets. For roughly 80-96% of proliferating CD4+ or CD8+ clones, no naive or memory phenotype could be assigned. Siplizumab significantly reduced the cumulative frequency of alloreactive sequences traceable to unstimulated CD4+ memory T cells.

Of note for this clone: Its antigen remains unidentified. No per-base quality is available; no much larger clone lies one base away.

In addition, sequencing in three donor pairs included unstimulated CD8+ effector memory subsets alongside CD4+ naive, CD8+ naive, CD8+ TEMRA and CD4+ memory subsets. TCRbeta CDR3 sequencing was performed on sorted unstimulated T cells and on proliferating T cells recovered from mixed lymphocyte reactions. Fresh whole blood from fewer than 11 HLA-typed healthy donors served as the source for isolating PBMCs. Library preparation employed the immunoSEQ multiplex PCR assay. The deep sequencing platform assayed around 94,000 TCR templates per sample. Genomic DNA extracted from sorted T cells was the material used for TCRbeta CDR3 sequencing. As for how the authors treated the data: The R programming language was used for clonal analysis of the TCRbeta CDR3 data. Unstimulated samples were compared with post-reaction CFSE-low samples to define alloreactive CD4+ and CD8+ clones. Regulatory or non-regulatory origin was assigned to alloreactive CD4+ clones by matching of sequences to sorted unstimulated Treg and non-Treg repertoires. Entries here come from immuneACCESS through TCRdb and include only in-frame sequences with V and J called. Some clones fail to appear in such tables; in the studies checked, an unresolved V gene covers under half of the shortfall, and the cause of the remainder is unknown. V, J and clone size derive from that table, while D and trimming were established from the DNA sequence. The sample profile shows more than 60,000 clones; 95% to 98% of them were found once. 0.095% of the sample goes to the ten largest clones.

Trimming costs V 8 bases and J 5 bases, and their ends lie 10 bases apart. Reading the germline V gene gives CDR1 SNHLY and CDR2 FYNNEI. The CDR3 contains 12 residues, cysteine and phenylalanine counted. The entry retains the CDR3 DNA only, 36 bases that are in frame from base 1. The chain joins TRBV2 to TRBJ1-5; no D gene call is confident. Source material: naive CD8+ T cells sorted from blood. The cell subset or site label, read with the paper, signifies: unstimulated naive T cells. This clonotype originated in a human donor in good health. The CDR3 in this case is CASDVVDQPQHF. The DNA is TGTGCCAGCGATGTGGTGGATCAGCCCCAGCATTTT.